This T cell receptor beta chain came from a study of T cells after yellow fever vaccination. About the study: By means of CD3, CD45RA, CCR7 and CD95, the EM, EMRA, CM and Tscm memory subsets were sorted. Regarding the study as a whole: By day 5 rather than day 15, the secondary response had peaked, though it was weaker. Clonotype sharing between CD4 and CD8 compartments was small.

One entry per CDR3 protein, called by TCRdb with MiXCR from the 5' RACE reads. Here the sample spans 20,000 to 25,000 distinct CDR3 sequences, roughly 5.5% being singletons. To note about this clonotype: A read error may be the cause here, since a much bigger clone is one base away.

The sequence came from a young man who received the YFV17D yellow fever vaccine. Sequenced material: PBMCs, either bulk or a sorted T-cell subset (CD4+, CD8+, memory, or dextramer-sorted; not recorded which), taken 35 to 50 days after the first yellow fever vaccination.

The CDR3 loop is CASSYAGMDTEAFF. The DNA of the CDR3 is TGTGCCAGCAGTTACGCGGGCATGGACACTGAAGCTTTCTTT. The chain combines TRBV6-2 or TRBV6-3 with TRBJ1-1, with D unresolved. V dropped 2 bases and J dropped 3 bases, with 10 bases sitting between them. The CDR3 is made up of 14 amino acids. In germline, CDR1 is MNHEY, CDR2 SVGEGT.